This TCR beta chain was identified in a study of blood T cell repertoires in COVID-19. Turning to the study itself: The samples span acute and convalescent COVID-19 from the United States, Italy and Spain.

The assay was immunoSEQ multiplex PCR, and TCRdb's table has in-frame clones only and misses some. The sample shows about 140,000 clones, approximately 86% of them seen only once. The source of this sequence is a man in his 70s with acute or convalescent COVID-19. The sequenced sample consisted of peripheral blood.

The CDR3 spells CASSTRGTLNTEAFF. The CDR3 DNA reads as TGTGCCAGCAGCACAAGGGGGACCCTTAACACTGAAGCTTTCTTT. This chain links TRBV7-8 with TRBJ1-1, with D maybe TRBD1 (6 bases). The germline V gene has CDR1 SGHVS and CDR2 FQNEAQ. V gave up 5 bases and J gave up 2 bases, with 15 bases separating them. The CDR3 consists of 15 residues.